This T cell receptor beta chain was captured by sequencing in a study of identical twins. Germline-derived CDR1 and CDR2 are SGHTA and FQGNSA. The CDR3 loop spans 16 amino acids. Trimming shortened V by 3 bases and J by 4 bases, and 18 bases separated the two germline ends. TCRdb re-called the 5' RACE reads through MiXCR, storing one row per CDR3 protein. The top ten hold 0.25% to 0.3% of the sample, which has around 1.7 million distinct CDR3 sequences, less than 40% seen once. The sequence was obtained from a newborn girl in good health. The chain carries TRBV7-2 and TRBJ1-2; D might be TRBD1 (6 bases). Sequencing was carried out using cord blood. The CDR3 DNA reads TGTGCCAGCAGCTTTCATAGGGGGGGCGTGGGCTATGGCTACACCTTC. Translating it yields CASSFHRGGVGYGYTF.